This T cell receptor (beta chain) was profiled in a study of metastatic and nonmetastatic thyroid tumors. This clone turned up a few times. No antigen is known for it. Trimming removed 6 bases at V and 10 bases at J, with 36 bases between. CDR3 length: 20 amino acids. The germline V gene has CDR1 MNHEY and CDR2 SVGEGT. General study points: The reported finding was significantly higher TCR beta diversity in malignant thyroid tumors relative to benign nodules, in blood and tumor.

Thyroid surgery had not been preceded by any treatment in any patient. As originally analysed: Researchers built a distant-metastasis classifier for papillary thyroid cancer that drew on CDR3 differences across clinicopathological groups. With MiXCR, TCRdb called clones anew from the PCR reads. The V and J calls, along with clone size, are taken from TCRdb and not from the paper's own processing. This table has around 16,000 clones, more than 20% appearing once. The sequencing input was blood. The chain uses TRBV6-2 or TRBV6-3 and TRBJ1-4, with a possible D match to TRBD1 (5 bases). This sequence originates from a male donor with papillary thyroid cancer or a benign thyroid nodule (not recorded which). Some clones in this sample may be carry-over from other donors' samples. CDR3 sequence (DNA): TGTGCCAGCAGCGGAACGTCGTACATGGGGCGCGTTCGGTTTGATGGAAAACTGTTTTTT. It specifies CASSGTSYMGRVRFDGKLFF.